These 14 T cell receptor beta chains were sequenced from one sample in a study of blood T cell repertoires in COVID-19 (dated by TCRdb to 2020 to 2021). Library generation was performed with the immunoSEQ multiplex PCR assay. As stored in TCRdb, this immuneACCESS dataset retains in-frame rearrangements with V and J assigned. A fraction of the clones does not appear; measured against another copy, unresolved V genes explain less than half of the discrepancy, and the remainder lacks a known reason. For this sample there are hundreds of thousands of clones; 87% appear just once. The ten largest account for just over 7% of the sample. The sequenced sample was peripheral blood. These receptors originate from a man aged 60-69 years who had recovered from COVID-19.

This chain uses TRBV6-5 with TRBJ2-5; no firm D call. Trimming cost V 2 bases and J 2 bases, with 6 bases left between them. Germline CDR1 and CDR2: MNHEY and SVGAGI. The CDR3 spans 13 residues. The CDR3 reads CASSYDFQETQYF. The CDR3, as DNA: TGTGCCAGCAGTTACGACTTTCAAGAGACCCAGTACTTC.

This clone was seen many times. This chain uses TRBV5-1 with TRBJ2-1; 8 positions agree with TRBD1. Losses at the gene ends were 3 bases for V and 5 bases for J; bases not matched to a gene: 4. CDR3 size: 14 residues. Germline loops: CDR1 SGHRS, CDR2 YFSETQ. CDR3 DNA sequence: TGCGCCAGCAGCTCGAGGACAGGGAACAATGAGCAGTTCTTC. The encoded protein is CASSSRTGNNEQFF.

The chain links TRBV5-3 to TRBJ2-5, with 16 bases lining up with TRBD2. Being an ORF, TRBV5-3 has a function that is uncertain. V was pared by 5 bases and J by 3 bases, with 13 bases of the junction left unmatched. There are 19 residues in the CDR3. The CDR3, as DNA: TGTGCCAGAAGTCCAGGCCCGGGACTAGCGGGGGGGCGAAAAGAGACCCAGTACTTC. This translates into CARSPGPGLAGGRKETQYF.

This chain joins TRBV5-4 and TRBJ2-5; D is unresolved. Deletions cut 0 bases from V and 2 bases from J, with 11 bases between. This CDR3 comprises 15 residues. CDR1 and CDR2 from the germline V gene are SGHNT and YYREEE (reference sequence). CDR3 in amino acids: CASSLGMGQQETQYF. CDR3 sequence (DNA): TGTGCCAGCAGCTTGGGGATGGGCCAGCAAGAGACCCAGTACTTC.

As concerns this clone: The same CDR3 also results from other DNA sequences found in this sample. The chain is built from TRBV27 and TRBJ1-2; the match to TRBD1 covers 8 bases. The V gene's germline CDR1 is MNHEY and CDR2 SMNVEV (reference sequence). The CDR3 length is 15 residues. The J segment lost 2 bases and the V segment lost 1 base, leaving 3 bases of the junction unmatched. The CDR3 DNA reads TGTGCCAGCAGTTTATTGGGGGACAGGAACTATGGCTACACCTTC. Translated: CASSLLGDRNYGYTF.

The CDR3 DNA reads as TGCGCCAGCAGCCAAGCTTTTTTAAACGTGGGGAGAGAAAAACTGTTTTTT. Encoded protein: CASSQAFLNVGREKLFF. The chain has TRBV4-1 and TRBJ1-4; unclear D gene. Germline CDR1 reads MGHRA; CDR2 reads YSYEKL. The CDR3 has 17 amino acids. V shed 1 base and J shed 8 bases, with 20 bases lying between them.

CDR3 sequence: CAWSLAQETQYF. In DNA, the CDR3 is TGTGCCTGGAGTCTGGCCCAAGAGACCCAGTACTTC. The chain combines TRBV30 with TRBJ2-5; D remains ambiguous. The CDR3 is 12 residues long. V lost 2 bases and J lost 1, with 5 bases in between. CDR1 is GTSNPN and CDR2 is SVGIG in the germline V gene (reference sequence). Looking up the rest from reference TRBV30 and TRBJ2-5 gives the full variable domain: SQTIHQWPATLVQPVGSPLSLECTVEGTSNPNLYWYRQAAGRGLQLLFYSVGIGQISSEVPQNLSASRPQDRQFILSSKKLLLSDSGFYLCAWSLAQETQYFGPGTRLLVL.

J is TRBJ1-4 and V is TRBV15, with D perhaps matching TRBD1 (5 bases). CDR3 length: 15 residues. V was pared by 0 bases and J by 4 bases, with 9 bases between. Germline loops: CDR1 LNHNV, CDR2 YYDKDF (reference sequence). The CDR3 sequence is CATSRDVGVNEKLFF. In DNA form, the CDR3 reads TGTGCCACCAGCAGAGATGTAGGGGTTAATGAAAAACTGTTTTTT.

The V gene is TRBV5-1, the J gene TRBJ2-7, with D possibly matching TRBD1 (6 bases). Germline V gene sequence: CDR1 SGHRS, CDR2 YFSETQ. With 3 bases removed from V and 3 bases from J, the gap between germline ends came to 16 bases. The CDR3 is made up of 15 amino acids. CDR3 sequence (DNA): TGCGCCAGCAGCTCTCTCGGGACAAATCTCTACGAGCAGTACTTC. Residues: CASSSLGTNLYEQYF.

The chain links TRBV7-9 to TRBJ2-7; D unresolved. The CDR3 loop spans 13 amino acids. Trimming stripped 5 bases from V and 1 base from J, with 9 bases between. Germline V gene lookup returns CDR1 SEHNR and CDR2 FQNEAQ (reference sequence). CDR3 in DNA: TGTGCCAGCAGCCCTAGGAGATCCTACGAGCAGTACGTC. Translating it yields CASSPRRSYEQYV.

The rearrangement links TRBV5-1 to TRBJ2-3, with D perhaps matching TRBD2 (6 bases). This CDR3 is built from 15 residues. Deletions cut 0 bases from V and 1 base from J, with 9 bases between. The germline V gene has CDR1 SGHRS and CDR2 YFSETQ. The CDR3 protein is CASSLAPSGTDTQYF. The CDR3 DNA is TGCGCCAGCAGCTTGGCTCCTAGCGGCACAGATACGCAGTATTTT.

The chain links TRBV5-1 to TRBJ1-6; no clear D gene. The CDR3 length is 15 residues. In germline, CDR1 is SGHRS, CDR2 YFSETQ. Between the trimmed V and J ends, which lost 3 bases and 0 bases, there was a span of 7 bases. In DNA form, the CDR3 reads TGCGCCAGCAGCTACAGTAGCTCCTATAATTCACCCCTCCACTTT. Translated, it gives CASSYSSSYNSPLHF.

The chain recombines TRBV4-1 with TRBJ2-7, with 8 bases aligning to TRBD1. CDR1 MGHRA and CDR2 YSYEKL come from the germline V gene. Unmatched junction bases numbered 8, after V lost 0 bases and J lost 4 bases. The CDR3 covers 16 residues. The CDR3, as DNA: TGCGCCAGCAGCCAAGATGGCAGGGGGCTTGTTTACGAGCAGTACTTC. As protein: CASSQDGRGLVYEQYF.

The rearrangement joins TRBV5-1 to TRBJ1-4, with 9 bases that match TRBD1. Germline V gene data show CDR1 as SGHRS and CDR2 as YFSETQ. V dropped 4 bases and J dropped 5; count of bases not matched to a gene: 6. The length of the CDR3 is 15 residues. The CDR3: CASSTSGTGNEKLFF. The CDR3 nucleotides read TGCGCCAGCAGCACATCCGGGACAGGGAATGAAAAACTGTTTTTT.